This is a list of T cell receptor beta chains from one sample in a study of Ad26.COV2.S vaccination and SARS-CoV-2 variants. Clones were sequenced by immunoSEQ multiplex PCR, and TCRdb holds only the in-frame ones, with some missing. Of 400,000 to 500,000 clones detected, 75% to 90% appear once; the ten largest clones hold over 2%. The sequencing here drew on peripheral blood, taken in a trial of Ad26.COV2.S vaccine versus placebo. Every receptor here comes from a person between 18 and 60 years old who received the Ad26.COV2.S COVID-19 vaccine or a placebo. Both conserved end residues are part of each CDR3. The order of the fields is J gene, clone size, D gene, V gene, CDR3 DNA, CDR3 protein. A D gene is named only where the DNA matches it firmly. Only some rows state a clone size, as once, few, many or a class for expanded clones.

>TRBJ1-1|-|-|TRBV2
TGTGCCAGCGGGTTTTACACTGAAGCTTTCTTT
CASGFYTEAFF
>TRBJ2-4|-|-|TRBV5-1
TGCGCCAGCAGCTTGGTTGGAGTCAGCCGCCAGTACTTC
CASSLVGVSRQYF
>TRBJ1-3|-|-|TRBV28
TGTGCCAGCAGTTCCCCAGGGAGGGCGTCTGGAAACACCATATATTTT
CASSSPGRASGNTIYF
>TRBJ2-1|-|-|TRBV11-3
TGTGCCAGCAGTTACCAATTGCAAGACAATGAGCAGTTCTTC
CASSYQLQDNEQFF
>TRBJ1-5|few|TRBD1|TRBV19
TGTGCCAGTAGTTGGGACAGGGTTAGCAATCAGCCCCAGCATTTT
CASSWDRVSNQPQHF
>TRBJ2-2|-|TRBD1|TRBV7-2
TGTGCCAGCAGCCGTTATGGGACAGGGAACACCGGGGAGCTGTTTTTT
CASSRYGTGNTGELFF
>TRBJ2-3|-|TRBD2|TRBV9
TGTGCCAGCAGCCTCCAACTAGCGGGGTGGGGCACAGATACGCAGTATTTT
CASSLQLAGWGTDTQYF
>TRBJ2-7|-|-|TRBV7-2
TGTGCCAGCAGCCCAAGCTCCTACGAGCAGTACTTC
CASSPSSYEQYF
>TRBJ2-1|-|-|TRBV18
TGTGCCAGCTCACGCGAGAGTTGGGGCAATGAGCAGTTCTTC
CASSRESWGNEQFF
>TRBJ1-1|-|-|TRBV6-1
TGTGCCAGCAGTGAAATACAGTTTGAAGCTTTCTTT
CASSEIQFEAFF
>TRBJ1-1|-|-|TRBV7-9
TGTGCCAGCAGCGCCGGCCCGAACACTGAAGCTTTCTTT
CASSAGPNTEAFF
>TRBJ1-2|-|-|TRBV6-2/TRBV6-3
TGTGCCAGCAGTACCCCCGGACATTTCGATGGCTACACCTTC
CASSTPGHFDGYTF
>TRBJ1-1|-|-|TRBV10-3
TGTGCCATCAGTGACCTGGGGGGACCGAACACTGAAGCTTTCTTT
CAISDLGGPNTEAFF
>TRBJ2-1|-|-|TRBV19
TGTGCCAGTAGTGAGAGGTTACTGGATTCGAATGAGCAGTTCTTC
CASSERLLDSNEQFF
>TRBJ2-2|-|TRBD2|TRBV19
TGTGCCAGTAGTACCCCGGGACTAGCGGGGGTGGGCACCGGGGAGCTGTTTTTT
CASSTPGLAGVGTGELFF
>TRBJ2-7|-|-|TRBV28
TGTGCCAGCAGTTTATACGGGAAGGGGGGTCGCGAGCAGTACTTC
CASSLYGKGGREQYF
>TRBJ1-3|-|TRBD1|TRBV27
TGTGCCAACCGAATTCGCGGACAGGGGGACTACTGGGGGAACACCATATATTTT
CANRIRGQGDYWGNTIYF
>TRBJ2-3|-|-|TRBV4-1
TGCGCCAGCAGCCAAGAACCGGGACTCGGCACAGATACGCAGTATTTT
CASSQEPGLGTDTQYF
>TRBJ1-1|-|TRBD1|TRBV2
TGTGCCAGCAAGGGGGCCGAGTATTTGGAAGCTTTCTTT
CASKGAEYLEAFF
>TRBJ2-7|-|TRBD1|TRBV4-1
TGCGCCAGCAGCCTCCGGACAGGGACCTACGAGCAGTACTTC
CASSLRTGTYEQYF
>TRBJ1-1|-|-|TRBV30
TGTGCCTGGAGTGTCAGGGAGTGGACTGAAGCTTTCTTT
CAWSVREWTEAFF
>TRBJ1-1|once|TRBD1|TRBV19
TGTGCCAGTAGTATGTACAGGGGGTCCACTGAAGCTTTCTTT
CASSMYRGSTEAFF
>TRBJ1-4|-|TRBD1|TRBV23-1
TGCGCCAGCAGTCAAGGGGACAGGGGCCCTAGAGGTGAAAAACTGTTTTTT
CASSQGDRGPRGEKLFF
>TRBJ2-5|-|TRBD2|TRBV6-5
TGTGCCAGCAGTTACCCGGGAGGAGAGACCCAGTACTTC
CASSYPGGETQYF
>TRBJ1-2|-|-|TRBV7-9
TGTGCCAGCAGCTTAGGACCGGCCCGGGTTAGGGGCTACACCTTC
CASSLGPARVRGYTF
>TRBJ1-1|-|-|TRBV19
TGTGCCAGTAGCCTGACAGTTGAGAACACTGAAGCTTTCTTT
CASSLTVENTEAFF
>TRBJ2-3|-|-|TRBV4-1
TGCGCCAGCAGCCAAGGACCACAGGGACCTAGCACAGATACGCAGTATTTT
CASSQGPQGPSTDTQYF
>TRBJ2-1|-|-|TRBV6-2/TRBV6-3
TGTGCCAGCAGTTACGGTATTAGACGCTTCTTC
CASSYGIRRFF
>TRBJ1-5|-|-|TRBV2
TGTGCCAGCCGTAAGGCGAGCAATCAGCCCCAGCATTTT
CASRKASNQPQHF
>TRBJ1-1|-|-|TRBV18
TGTGCCAGCTCACCACTCGGGGGTACTGAAGCTTTCTTT
CASSPLGGTEAFF
>TRBJ1-5|once|-|TRBV6-1
TGTGCCAGCAGTGTCCTTAGACAGGTAGTTAGCAATCAGCCCCAGCATTTT
CASSVLRQVVSNQPQHF
>TRBJ2-1|-|TRBD1|TRBV7-7
TGTGCCAGCAGCTCCGGGACAGGGGTTGAAAATGAGCAGTTCTTC
CASSSGTGVENEQFF
>TRBJ2-1|-|-|TRBV3-1/TRBV3-2
TGTGCCAGCAGCTGGGCTAGGACTTCATACAATGAGCAGTTCTTC
CASSWARTSYNEQFF
>TRBJ1-4|-|TRBD1|TRBV5-1
TGCGCCAGCAGCTTAGGGGGCACAACTAATGAAAAACTGTTTTTT
CASSLGGTTNEKLFF
>TRBJ1-2|-|-|TRBV29-1
TGCAGCGTGGCGGGGGACGGTCATGGCTACACCTTC
CSVAGDGHGYTF
>TRBJ2-1|-|TRBD1|TRBV7-2
TGTGCCAGCAGCTTACACGGGACAGCGGCCTACAATGAGCAGTTCTTC
CASSLHGTAAYNEQFF
>TRBJ2-5|-|-|TRBV7-9
TGTGCCAGCAGCTTCTCGTTTCTCGAAGAGACCCAGTACTTC
CASSFSFLEETQYF
>TRBJ1-1|-|-|TRBV7-9
TGTGCCAGCAACATGTGGGAGAACACTGAAGCTTTCTTT
CASNMWENTEAFF
>TRBJ1-1|once|-|TRBV28
TGTGCCAGCAGCACCCCAGGGATGGATGAAGCTTTCTTT
CASSTPGMDEAFF
>TRBJ1-5|-|-|TRBV6-2/TRBV6-3
TGTGCCAGCAGTTGGACTCTCACAGGGTCGGGCAATCAGCCCCAGCATTTT
CASSWTLTGSGNQPQHF
>TRBJ1-3|-|TRBD1|TRBV27
TGTGCCAGCAGTTTATCTCCCGGGACAGGGGCTGGAAACACCATATATTTT
CASSLSPGTGAGNTIYF
>TRBJ2-7|-|TRBD1|TRBV4-3
TGCGCCAGCAGCCAAGCCTTGGGACAGGGCTACGAGCAGTACTTC
CASSQALGQGYEQYF
>TRBJ1-5|-|-|TRBV2
TGTGCCAGCAGTGAGTTCGGCAGGGTGATATATAGCAATCAGCCCCAGCATTTT
CASSEFGRVIYSNQPQHF
>TRBJ2-2|-|TRBD2|TRBV5-5
TGTGCCAGCAGCCGGAGGGGTAGCGGGGAAACCGGGGAGCTGTTTTTT
CASSRRGSGETGELFF
>TRBJ2-7|many|TRBD1|TRBV11-1
TGTGCCAGCAGTGGGACAGGGAGGTACGAGCAGTACTTC
CASSGTGRYEQYF
>TRBJ2-1|-|TRBD1|TRBV7-6
TGTGCCAGCAGCTCCTTACCGGGACAGGGGGGGAATGAGCAGTTCTTC
CASSSLPGQGGNEQFF
>TRBJ2-5|-|-|TRBV4-3
TGCGCCAGCAGCCACTTTCCCGGAGGGGCCCAGTACTTC
CASSHFPGGAQYF
>TRBJ1-1|-|-|TRBV29-1
TGCAGCGTTGCAGGGGCGGGGACTGAAGCTTTCTTT
CSVAGAGTEAFF
>TRBJ1-4|-|-|TRBV4-3
TGCGCCAGCAGCCACACCGATATATCGGGACATACTAATGAAAAACTGTTTTTT
CASSHTDISGHTNEKLFF
>TRBJ2-6|-|-|TRBV5-1
TGCGCCAGCAGCAGGGGCAACTCTGGGGCCAACGTCCTGACTTTC
CASSRGNSGANVLTF
>TRBJ1-4|-|-|TRBV6-1
TGTGCCAGCAGTGAATATTTGCGGAGGTACTCGAGCGAAAAACTGTTTTTT
CASSEYLRRYSSEKLFF
>TRBJ1-6|-|-|TRBV6-2/TRBV6-3
TGTGCCAGCAGTTACGACGTATATAATTCACCCCTCCACTTT
CASSYDVYNSPLHF
>TRBJ2-3|-|-|TRBV19
TGTGCCAGTAGTATATCCTGGACGCGGGGCTACACAGATACGCAGTATTTT
CASSISWTRGYTDTQYF
>TRBJ2-7|-|TRBD1|TRBV19
TGTGCCAGTAGTGACAGGGGTTACGAGCAGTACTTC
CASSDRGYEQYF
>TRBJ1-6|-|-|TRBV5-1
TGCGCCACCAAGCTTCAATCCGGGGAAAATAATTCACCCCTCCACTTT
CATKLQSGENNSPLHF
>TRBJ1-2|-|-|TRBV25-1
TGTGCCAGCAGTGATCCTTACTATGGCTACACCTTC
CASSDPYYGYTF
>TRBJ2-7|-|-|TRBV18
TGTGCCAGCTCACCACGGGCAGGGGCCATCTACGAGCAGTACTTC
CASSPRAGAIYEQYF
>TRBJ1-5|-|-|TRBV28
TGTGCCAGCAGTTTTCAGCCCTTCGGCGATAATCAGCCCCAGCATTTT
CASSFQPFGDNQPQHF
>TRBJ2-1|-|TRBD2|TRBV5-1
TGCGCCAGCAGCCGGGTAGCGGGAGGGCCCATCTCCTACAATGAGCAGTTCTTC
CASSRVAGGPISYNEQFF
>TRBJ2-5|-|-|TRBV5-1
TGCGCCAGCAAAGCCCTGGGGGCTGGGGAGACCCAGTACTTC
CASKALGAGETQYF